These 28 T cell receptor beta chains were sequenced from one sample in a study of beta chain features in type 1 diabetes. Expressed TCRB transcripts were sequenced because the isolated RNA had all been reverse transcribed beforehand. Libraries were prepared by immunoSEQ multiplex PCR; TCRdb keeps only in-frame clonotypes and omits some of them. Seen here are about 210,000 clones, roughly 11% observed once, and the top ten hold 1% to 1.5%. Sequenced sample: central memory CD4+ T cells from blood. Every receptor here comes from a man aged 18 to 29 in good health.

The J gene is TRBJ2-7, the V gene TRBV9; D uncertain. Deletions cut 0 bases from V and 0 bases from J, with 10 bases between. Germline CDR1 SGDLS, CDR2 YYNGEE. The CDR3 runs 15 residues. The CDR3 DNA reads TGTGCCAGCAGCGTAGGAGACACTACCTCCTACGAGCAGTACTTC. This translates into CASSVGDTTSYEQYF.

This clone was found many times. The V gene is TRBV9, the J gene TRBJ2-1; D may match TRBD1 or TRBD2 (5 bases each). V lost 6 bases and J lost 4, with 14 bases in between. There are 14 residues in the CDR3. CDR1 is SGDLS and CDR2 is YYNGEE in the germline V gene. In DNA, the CDR3 is TGTGCCAGCACCGCCGGGGCGGCTTACAATGAGCAGTTCTTC. This codes for CASTAGAAYNEQFF.

In its sample, this clone was seen a few times. V and J are TRBV18 and TRBJ2-1, with D tentatively TRBD2 (5 bases). V was trimmed by 4 bases and J by 15 bases, leaving 22 bases between them. This CDR3 is built from 14 residues. Germline V gives CDR1 KGHSH, CDR2 LQKENI. The CDR3 region has the DNA TGTGCCAGCTCACTACCTGTCCTGAGGGAACGCGCGTTCTTC. Encoded protein: CASSLPVLRERAFF. The full variable domain, completed using reference TRBV18 and TRBJ2-1, is NAGVMQNPRHLVRRRGQEARLRCSPMKGHSHVYWYRQLPEEGLKFMVYLQKENIIDESGMPKERFSAEFPKEGPSILRIQQVVRGDSAAYFCASSLPVLRERAFFGPGTRLTVL.

The gene calls are TRBV4-3 and TRBJ2-7; TRBD1 agrees at 12 bases. The trim removed 2 bases at V and 4 bases at J, leaving 6 bases unmatched. This CDR3 spans 16 amino acids. From germline, CDR1 is LGHNA and CDR2 YSLEER. CDR3 residues: CASSQSAGQGAYEQYF. The CDR3 bases are TGCGCCAGCAGCCAATCAGCGGGACAGGGGGCGTACGAGCAGTACTTC.

This chain links TRBV10-3 with TRBJ2-7, with D possibly being TRBD1 (5 bases). Germline CDR1 is ENHRY and CDR2 is SYGVKD. The V and J ends lost 10 bases and 3 bases respectively, with 16 bases between them. The CDR3 is 13 residues long. The CDR3 bases are TGTGCCACGTTAGAGGCAGGGCGCTACGAGCAGTACTTC. Its protein is CATLEAGRYEQYF.

The chain combines TRBV28 with TRBJ2-6, with D tentatively TRBD2 (6 bases). The length of the CDR3 is 18 residues. V was cut by 4 bases and J by 0 bases, with 16 bases left in between. Germline V gene data show CDR1 as MDHEN and CDR2 as SYDVKM. CDR3 residues: CASSSDTGGISGANVLTF. The CDR3 DNA sequence: TGTGCCAGCAGTTCCGATACTGGGGGGATCTCTGGGGCCAACGTCCTGACTTTC. Complete variable domain (other parts from reference TRBV28 and TRBJ2-6): DVKVTQSSRYLVKRTGEKVFLECVQDMDHENMFWYRQDPGLGLRLIYFSYDVKMKEKGDIPEGYSVSREKKERFSLILESASTNQTSMYLCASSSDTGGISGANVLTFGAGSRLTVL.

This rearrangement joins TRBV6-6 to TRBJ2-1; 10 bases agree with TRBD2. Germline CDR1 and CDR2: MNHNY and SVGAGI (reference sequence). The CDR3 sequence is 14 residues long. V gave up 6 bases and J gave up 7 bases; unmatched junction bases: 6. Here the CDR3 reads CASSLAGVGNEQFF. The CDR3 nucleotides read TGTGCCAGCAGCCTAGCGGGAGTTGGGAATGAGCAGTTCTTC.

The chain combines TRBV25-1 with TRBJ2-5; TRBD1 matches 8 bases. CDR1 and CDR2 (germline): MGHDK, SYGVNS. This CDR3 is 17 amino acids long. V dropped 6 bases and J dropped 4; count of bases not matched to a gene: 16. CDR3 nucleotide sequence: TGTGCCAGCAGGGAGGGATTGGGGACAGGAAAGCCAGAGACCCAGTACTTC. Its translation is CASREGLGTGKPETQYF.

This sequence joins TRBV5-4 and TRBJ2-1, with D possibly matching TRBD2 (5 bases). Trimming removed 0 bases from V and 8 bases from J, with 12 bases in between. CDR1 is SGHNT, CDR2 YYREEE, per germline (reference sequence). The CDR3 is made up of 14 amino acids. CDR3 in DNA: TGTGCCAGCAGCTTGGCCGCGGGTAGGGATGAGCAGTTCTTC. This encodes CASSLAAGRDEQFF.

This clone was counted only a few times. The chain carries TRBV29-1 and TRBJ1-1; maybe TRBD1 (5 bases). V was shortened by 5 bases and J by 0 bases, with 10 bases between the two germline ends. This CDR3 has 13 amino acids. The germline V gene has CDR1 SQVTM and CDR2 ANQGSEA. The CDR3 DNA reads TGCAGCGTTTTGGGGGTAATGAACACTGAAGCTTTCTTT. It is translated as CSVLGVMNTEAFF.

This clone turned up a few times. This chain connects TRBV4-3 to TRBJ1-2, with D unclear. CDR1 is LGHNA and CDR2 is YSLEER in the germline V gene. This CDR3 is 16 amino acids long. The V gene lost 0 bases and the J gene lost 4 bases, with 15 bases spanning the gap. CDR3 sequence (DNA): TGCGCCAGCAGCCAAGATCTCGTCGGAGCACCCTATGGCTACACCTTC. Amino acids: CASSQDLVGAPYGYTF.

This clone was seen a handful of times. This chain uses TRBV7-2 with TRBJ1-4; D remains ambiguous. V lost 5 bases to trimming and J lost 3 bases, with 10 bases between them. There are 14 residues in the CDR3. CDR1 is SGHTA and CDR2 is FQGNSA in the germline V gene. The CDR3 loop reads CASSRRSSNEKLFF. The CDR3 bases are TGTGCCAGCAGCCGCAGGTCTTCTAATGAAAAACTGTTTTTT.

This chain connects TRBV10-3 to TRBJ2-7, with 10 bases identical to TRBD2. V trimming: 4 bases; J trimming: 6 bases; junction bases outside the gene matches: 9. CDR1 is ENHRY and CDR2 is SYGVKD in the germline V gene. CDR3 length equals 15 residues. The CDR3 sequence: CAISVAGGVGGEQYF. The CDR3, as DNA: TGTGCCATCAGTGTAGCGGGAGGCGTTGGAGGCGAGCAGTACTTC.

The genes are TRBV5-1 and TRBJ2-2; 8 bases fit TRBD1. This CDR3 comprises 15 residues. Germline V gene data show CDR1 as SGHRS and CDR2 as YFSETQ. V was clipped by 3 bases and J by 5 bases; unmatched bases: 6. The CDR3 DNA is TGCGCCAGCAGCTATGGGACAGGAGGGACCGGGGAGCTGTTTTTT. It encodes CASSYGTGGTGELFF.

V and J are TRBV5-1 and TRBJ2-5, with D perhaps TRBD2 (5 bases). V lost 0 bases and J 2 bases, leaving 8 bases between the germline ends. This CDR3 spans 14 amino acids. Germline V gene lookup returns CDR1 SGHRS and CDR2 YFSETQ. The CDR3 loop reads CASSLEKRQETQYF. The CDR3 DNA sequence: TGCGCCAGCAGCTTGGAGAAGCGGCAAGAGACCCAGTACTTC.

This clone showed up just a few times. One base separates it from a far larger clone, so it is likely a read error. In the same sample, other DNA sequences code for this CDR3. The chain joins TRBV10-3 to TRBJ2-7; a weak D match, TRBD1 (6 bases). This CDR3 contains 15 residues. The germline CDR1 and CDR2 sequences are ENHRY and SYGVKD. The ends were cut back, 2 bases at V and 1 base at J, with 12 bases in the middle. CDR3 nucleotide sequence: TGTGCCATCAGTGAGCGGCGGACAGAGTCCTACGAGCAGTACTTC. Its translation is CAISERRTESYEQYF.

The CDR3 sequence: CASSPGGSAAEQFF. The CDR3 bases are TGTGCCAGCAGCCCCGGGGGATCGGCGGCTGAGCAGTTCTTC. The rearrangement joins TRBV28 to TRBJ2-1; tentative D call: TRBD2 (6 bases). The CDR3 loop spans 14 amino acids. V lost 6 bases and J lost 9, with 18 bases in between. The V gene's germline CDR1 is MDHEN and CDR2 SYDVKM. Complete variable domain (other parts from reference TRBV28 and TRBJ2-1): DVKVTQSSRYLVKRTGEKVFLECVQDMDHENMFWYRQDPGLGLRLIYFSYDVKMKEKGDIPEGYSVSREKKERFSLILESASTNQTSMYLCASSPGGSAAEQFFGPGTRLTVL.

The V call is TRBV14, the J call TRBJ1-2; D gene unclear. Germline loops: CDR1 SGHDN, CDR2 FVKESK. V lost 0 bases, J lost 7 bases, and 6 bases lay in between. The CDR3 consists of 12 residues. The CDR3 DNA sequence: TGTGCCAGCAGCCAAGATTGGGGTGGCTACACCTTC. Translating it yields CASSQDWGGYTF.

The V gene is TRBV9, the J gene TRBJ2-1; TRBD2 aligns across 7 bases. This CDR3 region has 16 residues. The V segment lost 0 bases and the J segment 8 bases; nucleotides outside the gene matches: 11. From germline, CDR1 is SGDLS and CDR2 YYNGEE. The CDR3 loop reads CASSVAPQAGVYEQFF. The CDR3 nucleotides read TGTGCCAGCAGCGTAGCTCCCCAGGCGGGAGTATATGAGCAGTTCTTC.

This chain connects TRBV28 to TRBJ1-5; D is perhaps TRBD1 (6 bases). The germline gives CDR1 MDHEN, CDR2 SYDVKM. CDR3 length equals 14 residues. Deletions cut 8 bases from V and 5 bases from J, with 16 bases between. In DNA form, the CDR3 reads TGTGCCAGCGTTGACAGGCCTACTTATCAGCCCCAGCATTTT. Translating gives CASVDRPTYQPQHF.

This clone showed up many times. The gene calls are TRBV7-2 and TRBJ2-1; D uncertain. Germline V gives CDR1 SGHTA, CDR2 FQGNSA. This CDR3 spans 13 amino acids. V lost 3 bases to trimming and J lost 5 bases, with 8 bases between them. The CDR3 nucleotides read TGTGCCAGCAGCTTCCGGGCCGACAATGAGCAGTTCTTC. As protein: CASSFRADNEQFF.

This clone was seen more than once but under ten times. The rearrangement links TRBV7-9 to TRBJ1-1; D uncertain. The germline V gene has CDR1 SEHNR and CDR2 FQNEAQ (reference sequence). The CDR3 consists of 14 residues. Trimming cost V 1 base and J 0 bases, with 6 bases left between them. The CDR3 here is CASSLGGLNTEAFF. CDR3 DNA: TGTGCCAGCAGCTTAGGTGGCCTGAACACTGAAGCTTTCTTT.

This chain connects TRBV7-2 to TRBJ1-1, with 7 bases identical to TRBD1. Trimming removed 3 bases from V and 1 base from J; junction bases left unmatched: 8. The CDR3 has 16 amino acids. CDR1 and CDR2 (germline): SGHTA, FQGNSA. CDR3 sequence reads: CASSFGRGTGNTEAFF. CDR3 coding DNA: TGTGCCAGCAGCTTCGGCAGGGGGACGGGGAACACTGAAGCTTTCTTT. Based on the CDR3 plus reference TRBV7-2 and TRBJ1-1, the full variable domain is GAGVSQSPSNKVTEKGKDVELRCDPISGHTALYWYRQSLGQGLEFLIYFQGNSAPDKSGLPSDRFSAERTGGSVSTLTIQRTQQEDSAVYLCASSFGRGTGNTEAFFGQGTRLTVV.

This clone was seen many times. This chain connects TRBV18 to TRBJ2-5, with 8 bases aligning to TRBD2. The CDR3 is made up of 15 amino acids. V was clipped by 3 bases and J by 5 bases; unmatched bases: 8. The germline gives CDR1 KGHSH, CDR2 LQKENI. The CDR3 nucleotides are TGTGCCAGCTCACCCGGCGGGACTAGAACGGAGACCCAGTACTTC. This gives the protein CASSPGGTRTETQYF.

The CDR3 protein is CASSYSAGEKLFF. The CDR3, as DNA: TGTGCCAGCAGTTACTCAGCAGGGGAGAAACTGTTTTTT. V gene TRBV6-5 combines with J gene TRBJ1-4; D perhaps matches TRBD1 (6 bases). Trimming left V 0 bases short and J 11 bases short, with 10 bases between. In germline, CDR1 is MNHEY, CDR2 SVGAGI. The CDR3 is 13 amino acids.

This rearrangement joins TRBV6-6 to TRBJ2-3; 7 positions agree with TRBD1. Germline V gene data show CDR1 as MNHNY and CDR2 as SVGAGI (reference sequence). The CDR3 consists of 15 residues. Germline trimming cut 2 bases from V and 0 bases from J; bases unmatched to any gene: 2. Written as DNA, the CDR3 is TGTGCCAGCAGTTACCCGGACAGGAGCACAGATACGCAGTATTTT. Amino acid sequence: CASSYPDRSTDTQYF.

In its sample, this clone was seen a few times. The DNA for the CDR3 is TGCAGCGTTACAGGGGCGGGAGACAATGAGCAGTTCTTC. Protein product: CSVTGAGDNEQFF. The chain recombines TRBV29-1 with TRBJ2-1, with D perhaps matching TRBD1 or TRBD2 (7 bases each). V dropped 5 bases and J dropped 5 bases, with 13 bases sitting between them. Germline assignment: CDR1 SQVTM and CDR2 ANQGSEA. The length of the CDR3 is 13 residues.

The chain uses TRBV5-1 and TRBJ1-2, with a tentative D call TRBD1 (6 bases). Germline V CDR1 and CDR2: SGHRS, YFSETQ. There are 13 residues in the CDR3. Trimming cost V 0 bases and J 6 bases, with 9 bases left between them. The CDR3: CASSLDRENGYTF. The DNA for the CDR3 is TGCGCCAGCAGCTTGGACAGGGAAAATGGCTACACCTTC.